Below are 20 T cell receptor beta chains sequenced from a single sample in a study of Graves' ophthalmopathy and Graves' hyperthyroidism. RNA transcripts were the source from which TCR beta CDR3 regions were amplified. Second-round multiplex PCR came after first-round RT-PCR with HTBI primers. TCRdb used MiXCR to reprocess the multiplex PCR reads, holding one entry per CDR3 protein. The sample records 1 million to 1.3 million distinct CDR3 sequences, approximately 35% being singletons. Sequencing input: peripheral blood or thyroid tissue (not recorded which). The origin of the receptors is an adult man with Graves' hyperthyroidism.

This clonotype was seen a single time. One end of the junction fails to match germline, which may point to a read error. The rearrangement uses TRBV10-2 and TRBJ2-7; 9 nucleotides line up with TRBD1. CDR1 WSHSY and CDR2 SAAADI come from the germline V gene. The CDR3 is made up of 16 amino acids. The CDR3 sequence: CASSEAIGQGLYEQYF. Here the CDR3 DNA reads TGTGCCAGCAGTGAAGCGATCGGACAGGGGCTATACGAGCAGTACTTC.

This clonotype appeared many times. The chain combines TRBV5-1 with TRBJ1-2, with D unclear. V was cut by 4 bases and J by 6 bases, with 13 bases left in between. CDR1 and CDR2 (germline): SGHRS, YFSETQ. The CDR3 length is 13 residues. CDR3 sequence reads: CASSRGRMNGYTF. CDR3 DNA sequence: TGCGCCAGCAGCCGAGGACGGATGAATGGCTACACCTTC.

The CDR3 DNA follows: TGCAGCGTTGCAGGGACACCAAAAAACTATGGCTACACCTTC. Amino acid sequence: CSVAGTPKNYGYTF. The chain carries TRBV29-1 and TRBJ1-2, with D possibly TRBD1 on 6 matching bases. Germline V gene sequence: CDR1 SQVTM, CDR2 ANQGSEA. The CDR3 covers 14 residues. V gave up 4 bases and J gave up 2 bases, with 14 bases separating them.

This clonotype was counted a few times. The chain combines TRBV7-8 with TRBJ1-1; 7 bases map to TRBD1. The CDR3 runs to 14 residues. Germline lookup yields CDR1 SGHVS and CDR2 FQNEAQ. The V gene end was trimmed by 7 bases and the J gene end by 5 bases; junction bases not matched to a gene: 10. The CDR3 reads CASNRGPAGTEAFF. In DNA, the CDR3 is TGTGCCAGCAACAGGGGCCCCGCGGGGACTGAAGCTTTCTTT.

This clonotype showed up many times. The chain joins TRBV10-3 to TRBJ2-7; 12 bases are shared with TRBD1. CDR1 is ENHRY and CDR2 is SYGVKD in the germline V gene. The length of the CDR3 is 15 residues. The trim removed 11 bases at V and 6 bases at J, leaving 14 bases unmatched. The CDR3 nucleotides are TGTGCCGCAAAGCCGCCGGGGACAGGGGGCAGCGAGCAGTACTTC. It specifies CAAKPPGTGGSEQYF.

The V call is TRBV19, the J call TRBJ1-5, with TRBD1 identical over 7 bases. CDR3 size: 15 residues. Germline-derived CDR1 and CDR2 are LNHDA and SQIVND (reference sequence). The V and J ends lost 7 bases and 5 bases, in that order; junction bases with no gene match: 11. The CDR3 bases are TGTGCCAGTAACCCAACAGGGGCCTTTTATCAGCCCCAGCATTTT. Its protein product is CASNPTGAFYQPQHF.

V is TRBV30 and J is TRBJ1-3, with 8 nucleotides matching TRBD1. Germline CDR1 is GTSNPN and CDR2 is SVGIG (reference sequence). There are 14 residues in the CDR3. V gave up 5 bases and J gave up 2 bases; unmatched junction bases: 5. CDR3: CAWDPTGAGNTIYF. In DNA, the CDR3 is TGTGCCTGGGACCCGACAGGGGCTGGAAACACCATATATTTT.

This clonotype was detected a few times. The V and J genes are TRBV12-3 or TRBV12-4 and TRBJ1-1; 8 bases agree with TRBD1. The CDR3 consists of 15 residues. Trimming took 3 bases from V and 3 from J; bases not matched to a gene: 6. The CDR3 DNA sequence: TGTGCCAGCAGTTTCCTCCTGACAGGGGACACTGAAGCTTTCTTT. It encodes CASSFLLTGDTEAFF.

This clonotype has ten or more counts. The chain has TRBV7-6 and TRBJ1-4; D not certain. CDR1 SGHVS and CDR2 FNYEAQ come from the germline V gene. Trimming took 4 bases from V and 7 from J, leaving 10 bases between them. The CDR3 runs 13 residues. In DNA, the CDR3 is TGTGCCAGCAGCTCCCGTGATAGTGAAAAACTGTTTTTT. This gives the protein CASSSRDSEKLFF.

This chain joins TRBV7-8 and TRBJ1-2, with a possible D match to TRBD1 (5 bases). V was pared by 1 base and J by 5 bases, with 14 bases between. This CDR3 is built from 15 residues. Germline CDR1 SGHVS, CDR2 FQNEAQ. CDR3 sequence (DNA): TGTGCCAGCAGCTTAGAATGGGGGACCCAGTATGGCTACACCTTC. Its protein product is CASSLEWGTQYGYTF.

This clonotype was recorded at least ten times. The chain has TRBV4-1 and TRBJ2-7; no clear D. Germline loops: CDR1 MGHRA, CDR2 YSYEKL. The CDR3 is made up of 14 amino acids. The V and J ends lost 1 base and 0 bases respectively, with 7 bases between them. CDR3 sequence reads: CASSQAESSYEQYF. As DNA, the CDR3 is TGCGCCAGCAGCCAAGCGGAAAGCTCCTACGAGCAGTACTTC.

This clonotype was counted between two and nine times. Relative to the germline gene, one junction end is altered; a read error may explain this. The CDR3 DNA sequence: TGCGCCAGCAGTGCCGGACTAGCGGGGCTTAACTCGGCGGAATTC. This sequence encodes CASSAGLAGLNSAEF. The V gene is TRBV10-2, the J gene TRBJ2-7; 12 bases match TRBD2. The CDR3 extends over 15 amino acids. From germline, CDR1 is WSHSY and CDR2 SAAADI.

This clonotype was found many times. V and J are TRBV29-1 and TRBJ1-2; no definite D call. Trimming took 8 bases from V and 7 from J, leaving 14 bases between them. The CDR3 spans 11 residues. The germline V gene encodes CDR1 SQVTM and CDR2 ANQGSEA. The CDR3 bases are TGCAGCCTATACACGCTCGGTGGCTACACCTTC. Its protein product is CSLYTLGGYTF. Filled out from reference TRBV29-1 and TRBJ1-2, the complete variable domain reads SAVISQKPSRDICQRGTSLTIQCQVDSQVTMMFWYRQQPGQSLTLIATANQGSEATYESGFVIDKFPISRPNLTFSTLTVSNMSPEDSSIYLCSLYTLGGYTFGSGTRLTVV.

This clonotype has just a few counts. This rearrangement joins TRBV12-3 or TRBV12-4 to TRBJ1-6, with D uncertain. The CDR3 length is 13 residues. V was cut by 5 bases and J by 8 bases, with 10 bases left in between. The CDR3 spells CASSTRGDSPLHF. CDR3 in DNA: TGTGCCAGCAGTACCCGAGGCGATTCACCCCTCCACTTT.

The genes are TRBV13 and TRBJ2-5, with D possibly TRBD1 on 5 matching bases. This CDR3 comprises 17 residues. The germline V and J ends were trimmed by 5 bases and 3 bases, with 22 bases remaining between them. Germline V CDR1 and CDR2: PRHDT, FYEKMQ (reference sequence). DNA of the CDR3: TGTGCCAGCAGCCCCCAAGGGGTTTCCCCCCTAGAAGAGACCCAGTACTTC. It encodes CASSPQGVSPLEETQYF.

The chain recombines TRBV10-2 with TRBJ2-7; TRBD2 agrees at 12 bases. CDR3 length: 16 residues. Germline assignment: CDR1 WSHSY and CDR2 SAAADI. V trimming: 6 bases; J trimming: 0 bases; junction bases outside the gene matches: 6. CDR3 in amino acids: CASSAGLAGYSYEQYF. The CDR3 DNA follows: TGCGCCAGCAGCGCGGGACTAGCGGGCTACTCCTACGAGCAGTACTTC.

This clonotype was observed a single time. The CDR3 coding sequence is TGTGCCAGTTTCATAACAGGGGCCACCGGGGAAGCTTTCTTT. This sequence encodes CASFITGATGEAFF. The chain links TRBV2 to TRBJ1-1, with TRBD1 identical over 7 bases. V lost 9 bases and J lost 8; bases outside the gene matches: 15. Germline loops: CDR1 SNHLY, CDR2 FYNNEI. This CDR3 has 14 amino acids.

V usage is TRBV2 and J usage is TRBJ1-1; D remains unclear. This CDR3 is 15 amino acids long. Germline lookup yields CDR1 SNHLY and CDR2 FYNNEI. Between the trimmed V and J ends, which lost 4 bases and 0 bases, there was a span of 12 bases. The CDR3: CASSARRAMNTEAFF. CDR3 DNA: TGTGCCAGCAGTGCTAGAAGGGCCATGAACACTGAAGCTTTCTTT.

In this sample, this clonotype turned up many times. The V gene is TRBV7-8, the J gene TRBJ1-6; D remains unclear. The CDR3 length is 13 residues. CDR1 and CDR2 from the germline V gene are SGHVS and FQNEAQ. V was trimmed by 5 bases and J by 6 bases, leaving 8 bases between them. The CDR3 DNA follows: TGTGCCAGCAGCCAAGAACGTAATTCACCCCTCCACTTT. Translated: CASSQERNSPLHF.

This clonotype was seen a handful of times. This chain uses TRBV5-6 with TRBJ2-5; 10 bases align to TRBD2. V lost 5 bases to trimming and J lost 7 bases; unmatched junction nucleotides: 11. The germline V gene encodes CDR1 SGHDT and CDR2 YYEEEE. The CDR3 totals 15 residues. The CDR3 region is CASRITSGRAGTQYF. CDR3 DNA sequence: TGTGCCAGCAGGATCACGAGCGGGAGGGCCGGGACCCAGTACTTC.